The 21 T cell receptor beta chains reported below all come from one sample, sequenced in a study of blood T cell repertoires in COVID-19. Sequenced by immunoSEQ multiplex PCR; TCRdb stores in-frame clones only, minus some. The table includes more than 85,000 clones, about 81% detected once. Sequences were obtained from peripheral blood. The receptors originated from an older man with acute or convalescent COVID-19.

This clone was counted a few times. The rearrangement links TRBV28 to TRBJ1-5; D uncertain. Germline V gene lookup returns CDR1 MDHEN and CDR2 SYDVKM. The germline V and J ends were trimmed by 8 bases and 5 bases, with 10 bases remaining between them. The CDR3 sequence is 12 residues long. This CDR3 reads CASAEEDQPQHF. For the CDR3, the DNA is TGTGCCAGCGCGGAGGAGGATCAGCCCCAGCATTTT.

The chain links TRBV19 to TRBJ1-1, with 7 bases aligning to TRBD1. This CDR3 region has 17 residues. J gave up 3 bases and V 5 bases, and 15 bases lay outside the gene matches. CDR1 LNHDA and CDR2 SQIVND come from the germline V gene (reference sequence). DNA of the CDR3: TGTGCCAGTAGTCGTAGGACAGGAAAGGAATCGGACACTGAAGCTTTCTTT. This translates into CASSRRTGKESDTEAFF.

The chain has TRBV7-9 and TRBJ1-2, with a possible D match to TRBD1 (6 bases). Between the trimmed V and J ends, which lost 1 base and 3 bases, there was a span of 12 bases. This CDR3 contains 15 residues. Per the germline V gene, CDR1 is SEHNR and CDR2 is FQNEAQ (reference sequence). The CDR3 region has the DNA TGTGCCAGCAGCTTAGGAGGCAAGGGGGACTATGGCTACACCTTC. Translation: CASSLGGKGDYGYTF.

The chain is built from TRBV11-2 and TRBJ2-6; the match to TRBD1 covers 7 bases. The CDR3 has 17 residues. CDR1 and CDR2 from the germline V gene are SGHAT and FQNNGV. Unmatched junction bases numbered 8, after V lost 6 bases and J lost 0 bases. The CDR3 loop reads CASRFSGTASGANVLTF. The CDR3 nucleotides read TGTGCCAGCAGGTTTTCCGGGACAGCCTCTGGGGCCAACGTCCTGACTTTC.

The chain links TRBV3-1 (or the pseudogene TRBV3-2) to TRBJ1-1; D is possibly TRBD1 (6 bases). The CDR3 is 14 residues long. The V gene lost 2 bases and the J gene lost 0 bases, with 7 bases spanning the gap. Germline values: CDR1 LGHDT, CDR2 YNNKEL (reference sequence). For the CDR3, the DNA is TGTGCCAGCAGCCAACAGGGGATGAACACTGAAGCTTTCTTT. This sequence encodes CASSQQGMNTEAFF.

The chain uses TRBV30 and TRBJ2-2; TRBD2 might be the D (5 bases). Germline CDR1 and CDR2: GTSNPN and SVGIG (reference sequence). V was trimmed by 3 bases and J by 6 bases, leaving 17 bases between them. This CDR3 is 15 amino acids long. The chain's CDR3 is CAWSSRGVAPGELFF. CDR3 nucleotide sequence: TGTGCCTGGAGCAGCCGGGGAGTGGCACCCGGGGAGCTGTTTTTT.

This clone was recorded once. The genes are TRBV19 and TRBJ2-2; 8 nucleotides match TRBD1. CDR3 length: 15 residues. V trimming: 10 bases; J trimming: 6 bases; junction bases outside the gene matches: 13. Germline loops: CDR1 LNHDA, CDR2 SQIVND (reference sequence). The CDR3 reads CATQVGRGRSGELFF. The DNA of the CDR3 is TGTGCCACCCAAGTGGGCAGGGGGCGATCCGGGGAGCTGTTTTTT. Together with reference TRBV19 and TRBJ2-2, the CDR3 gives the full variable domain: DGGITQSPKYLFRKEGQNVTLSCEQNLNHDAMYWYRQDPGQGLRLIYYSQIVNDFQKGDIAEGYSVSREKKESFPLTVTSAQKNPTAFYLCATQVGRGRSGELFFGEGSRLTVL.

This chain connects TRBV28 to TRBJ2-2, with D possibly TRBD2 on 6 matching bases. V gave up 3 bases and J gave up 6 bases, with 11 bases separating them. This CDR3 is 14 amino acids long. CDR1 is MDHEN and CDR2 is SYDVKM in the germline V gene. In DNA, the CDR3 is TGTGCCAGCAGTTTCGGGGGTGCGGCCGGGGAGCTGTTTTTT. Protein: CASSFGGAAGELFF.

The gene calls are TRBV4-3 and TRBJ2-1; 10 bases agree with TRBD2. Germline V gene sequence: CDR1 LGHNA, CDR2 YSLEER. V was clipped by 2 bases and J by 2 bases; unmatched bases: 0. The CDR3 consists of 15 residues. CDR3 nucleotide sequence: TGCGCCAGCAGCCAACTAGCGGGGGCCTACAATGAGCAGTTCTTC. This translates into CASSQLAGAYNEQFF.

The chain employs TRBV18 and TRBJ1-2; the match to TRBD1 covers 9 bases. This CDR3 region has 14 residues. Germline loops: CDR1 KGHSH, CDR2 LQKENI. J gave up 3 bases and V 6 bases, and 5 bases lay outside the gene matches. This CDR3 is CASSRDRADYGYTF. The CDR3 DNA reads TGTGCCAGCTCCCGGGACAGGGCGGACTATGGCTACACCTTC.

The chain has TRBV11-3 and TRBJ2-3; 15 nucleotides match TRBD2. Germline lookup yields CDR1 SGHNT and CDR2 YENEEA. There are 18 residues in the CDR3. V lost 4 bases to trimming and J lost 1 base; unmatched junction nucleotides: 6. The CDR3 nucleotides are TGTGCCAGCAGCTCCGGGACTAGCGGGGGGCGGGGCACAGATACGCAGTATTTT. Translation: CASSSGTSGGRGTDTQYF.

This sequence joins TRBV6-6 and TRBJ1-1; 7 nucleotides line up with TRBD1. The V and J ends lost 5 bases and 6 bases, in that order; junction bases with no gene match: 3. Germline CDR1 and CDR2: MNHNY and SVGAGI (reference sequence). The CDR3 loop spans 12 amino acids. CDR3 sequence: CASSLGQAEAFF. The DNA for the CDR3 is TGTGCCAGCAGTCTTGGACAGGCTGAAGCTTTCTTT.

V and J are TRBV10-1 and TRBJ2-5; D perhaps matches TRBD2 (5 bases). CDR1 and CDR2 from the germline V gene are WNHNN and SYGVQD (reference sequence). Trimming stripped 3 bases from V and 2 bases from J, with 10 bases between. CDR3 length: 14 amino acids. CDR3: CASSEPDFQETQYF. The CDR3 nucleotides are TGCGCCAGCAGTGAACCGGACTTTCAAGAGACCCAGTACTTC.

V usage is TRBV6-5 and J usage is TRBJ1-6; D remains ambiguous. Trimming left V 6 bases short and J 0 bases short, with 9 bases between. Germline CDR1 MNHEY, CDR2 SVGAGI. This CDR3 has 15 residues. Written as DNA, the CDR3 is TGTGCCAGCAGCTCTGGGCCCTCCTATAATTCACCCCTCCACTTT. This sequence encodes CASSSGPSYNSPLHF.

The count of this clone is one. The V call is TRBV19, the J call TRBJ2-6, with 7 bases lining up with TRBD1. The CDR3 is 17 amino acids. From germline, CDR1 is LNHDA and CDR2 SQIVND (reference sequence). The junction had 7 bases not matched to a gene; V was cut back by 4 bases and J by 1 base. The CDR3 DNA follows: TGTGCCAGTAGTAGTCGACAGGGTTTGTCTGGGGCCAACGTCCTGACTTTC. It codes for CASSSRQGLSGANVLTF.

V is TRBV30 and J is TRBJ1-3; TRBD1 matches 7 bases. Germline V gene lookup returns CDR1 GTSNPN and CDR2 SVGIG (reference sequence). There are 14 residues in the CDR3. V was clipped by 6 bases and J by 3 bases; unmatched bases: 8. The CDR3 DNA follows: TGTGCCTGTACAGGGGATTGGGTTGGAAACACCATATATTTT. Its protein is CACTGDWVGNTIYF.

The chain uses TRBV7-2 and TRBJ2-7; TRBD2 is a possible D gene (6 bases). V was pared by 4 bases and J by 3 bases, with 25 bases between. This CDR3 region has 18 residues. Germline lookup yields CDR1 SGHTA and CDR2 FQGNSA. CDR3 loop: CASSSAGRDSRKHYEQYF. Written as DNA, the CDR3 is TGTGCCAGCAGCTCCGCAGGCCGGGACTCCCGGAAGCACTACGAGCAGTACTTC.

The chain couples TRBV3-1 (or the pseudogene TRBV3-2) to TRBJ1-4; TRBD1 matches at 7 bases. Germline CDR1 and CDR2: LGHDT and YNNKEL (reference sequence). CDR3 length: 14 amino acids. With 7 bases clipped from V and 3 bases from J, the junction kept 5 bases outside the gene matches. Here the CDR3 DNA reads TGTGCCAGCAAGAGGGGGCAGGCTAATGAAAAACTGTTTTTT. It translates to CASKRGQANEKLFF.

The chain uses TRBV7-2 and TRBJ2-3, with TRBD2 matching over 7 bases. J gave up 2 bases and V 0 bases, and 5 bases lay outside the gene matches. The length of the CDR3 is 16 residues. The V gene's germline CDR1 is SGHTA and CDR2 FQGNSA. CDR3 in DNA: TGTGCCAGCAGCTTAGCGGCTAGCGGTGCCACAGATACGCAGTATTTT. It specifies CASSLAASGATDTQYF.

This clone was observed once. The V gene is TRBV20-1, the J gene TRBJ1-2; D is uncertain. V lost 6 bases and J 8 bases, leaving 13 bases between the germline ends. The CDR3 runs to 11 residues. The germline CDR1 and CDR2 sequences are DFQATT and SNEGSKA (reference sequence). CDR3 nucleotide sequence: TGCAGTGCCCTCCACTTGGAGGGCTACACCTTC. It yields the protein CSALHLEGYTF.

The CDR3 DNA follows: TGTGCCAGCAGCTTAGGACTATTAAGCTCCTACGAGCAGTACTTC. The encoded protein is CASSLGLLSSYEQYF. The chain combines TRBV7-8 with TRBJ2-7; D possibly corresponds to TRBD2 (5 bases). There are 15 residues in the CDR3. The germline gives CDR1 SGHVS, CDR2 FQNEAQ. Between the trimmed V and J ends, which lost 1 base and 0 bases, there was a span of 10 bases. The complete variable domain, with remaining parts taken from reference TRBV7-8 and TRBJ2-7, reads GAGVSQSPRYKVAKRGQDVALRCDPISGHVSLFWYQQALGQGPEFLTYFQNEAQLDKSGLPSDRFFAERPEGSVSTLKIQRTQQEDSAVYLCASSLGLLSSYEQYFGPGTRLTVT.